One and the same sample provided the 23 T cell receptor beta chains below, sequenced in a study of shared clonotypes between healthy human individuals (TCRdb year 2020). Libraries were constructed by the immunoSEQ multiplex PCR assay. The source is immuneACCESS, and TCRdb retained only in-frame sequences with V and J called. Part of the clones is not carried over; for the studies checked, unresolved V genes explain less than half of this, and the remainder is unexplained. The sample table shows about 2 million clones, and 85% to 95% are seen once. In total, the top ten clones hold roughly 0.13% of the sample. The material sequenced was naive CD4+ T cells sorted from blood. Per the publication, the cell subset or site label means: CD45RA+ positively selected. Every receptor here comes from a man between 18 and 29 years old in good health.

The chain joins TRBV10-1 to TRBJ2-3; no firm D call. Germline V gene sequence: CDR1 WNHNN, CDR2 SYGVQD (reference sequence). This CDR3 is built from 14 residues. V was pared by 0 bases and J by 2 bases, with 6 bases between. The CDR3, as DNA: TGCGCCAGCAGTGAGTCATTCGCCACAGATACGCAGTATTTT. This codes for CASSESFATDTQYF.

The chain employs TRBV10-3 and TRBJ2-1; 7 nucleotides match TRBD2. The trim removed 2 bases at V and 7 bases at J, leaving 8 bases unmatched. This CDR3 is 15 amino acids long. From germline, CDR1 is ENHRY and CDR2 SYGVKD. The CDR3 loop reads CAISEPPVGGNEQFF. The CDR3 DNA follows: TGTGCCATCAGTGAGCCCCCGGTGGGAGGGAATGAGCAGTTCTTC.

Details on this clone: Other DNA sequences in the sample encode the same CDR3. For the CDR3, the DNA is TGCGCCAGCAGCTCAGGACAGCCGAACACTGAAGCTTTCTTT. Its protein product is CASSSGQPNTEAFF. The V gene is TRBV5-1, the J gene TRBJ1-1; weak D call: TRBD1 (6 bases). V was cut by 3 bases and J by 1 base, with 10 bases left in between. The CDR3 is 14 residues long. Germline-derived CDR1 and CDR2 are SGHRS and YFSETQ.

This clone was seen a single time. CDR3 sequence (DNA): TGTGCCTGGAGTTTGACAGGGTATGGTTCACCCCTCCACTTT. This sequence encodes CAWSLTGYGSPLHF. The chain couples TRBV30 to TRBJ1-6; 7 nucleotides line up with TRBD1. V gave up 2 bases and J gave up 9 bases; unmatched junction bases: 7. Looked up from germline, CDR1 is GTSNPN and CDR2 is SVGIG (reference sequence). This CDR3 is 14 amino acids long.

The chain couples TRBV5-1 to TRBJ2-3; D gene ambiguous. The ends were cut back, 1 base at V and 3 bases at J, with 12 bases in the middle. From germline, CDR1 is SGHRS and CDR2 YFSETQ. This CDR3 spans 15 amino acids. Here the CDR3 reads CASSLSGLRTDTQYF. For the CDR3, the DNA is TGCGCCAGCAGCTTGTCCGGTCTAAGGACAGATACGCAGTATTTT.

The rearrangement links TRBV9 to TRBJ2-3; D call uncertain. The V and J ends lost 0 bases and 5 bases respectively, with 13 bases between them. CDR3 length: 15 amino acids. Per germline, CDR1 SGDLS and CDR2 YYNGEE. The CDR3 DNA follows: TGTGCCAGCAGCGTAGGGGTTAGCCGCGGAGATACGCAGTATTTT. Protein sequence: CASSVGVSRGDTQYF.

The chain links TRBV30 to TRBJ1-4; D might be TRBD1 (6 bases). This CDR3 contains 14 residues. V was pared by 8 bases and J by 4 bases, with 17 bases between. Germline lookup yields CDR1 GTSNPN and CDR2 SVGIG (reference sequence). For the CDR3, the DNA is TGTGCCGGGGGCGTTTTAGGTATTAATGAAAAACTGTTTTTT. It is translated as CAGGVLGINEKLFF.

The gene calls are TRBV5-4 and TRBJ2-5, with D possibly being TRBD1 (6 bases). Germline CDR1 reads SGHNT; CDR2 reads YYREEE (reference sequence). V lost 4 bases and J lost 2, with 12 bases in between. The length of the CDR3 is 14 residues. CDR3 in DNA: TGTGCCAGCAGCACCGGGACACTGCAAGAGACCCAGTACTTC. Protein product: CASSTGTLQETQYF. Supplemented by reference TRBV5-4 and TRBJ2-5, the full variable domain reads ETGVTQSPTHLIKTRGQQVTLRCSSQSGHNTVSWYQQALGQGPQFIFQYYREEENGRGNFPPRFSGLQFPNYSSELNVNALELDDSALYLCASSTGTLQETQYFGPGTRLLVL.

Notes on this clone: With a much larger clone just one base away, this may be a read error. The CDR3 region is CASSLGGEQYF. In DNA form, the CDR3 reads TGTGCCAGCAGCTTGGGGGGCGAGCAGTACTTC. The J gene is TRBJ2-7, the V gene TRBV5-5, with no clear D. The CDR3 covers 11 residues. The V and J ends lost 0 bases and 6 bases respectively, with 4 bases between them. Germline loops: CDR1 SGHKS, CDR2 YYEKEE (reference sequence).

The V gene is TRBV6-1, the J gene TRBJ1-3; D is undetermined. CDR1 is MNHNS and CDR2 is SASEGT in the germline V gene. The CDR3 has 12 residues. V lost 8 bases to trimming and J lost 3 bases, with 8 bases between them. CDR3 coding DNA: TGTGCCAGCGGAGCGGATGGAAACACCATATATTTT. Translated, it gives CASGADGNTIYF.

In the case of this clone: Within the sample, other DNA sequences also encode this same CDR3. This chain links TRBV7-8 with TRBJ2-7, with D unclear. This CDR3 is 12 amino acids long. Germline CDR1 and CDR2: SGHVS and FQNEAQ. Trimming took off 5 bases at V and 2 bases at J, with 7 bases between the two ends. CDR3 region: CASSPGAYEQYF. CDR3 DNA: TGTGCCAGCAGCCCCGGCGCCTACGAGCAGTACTTC.

Only one count was recorded for this clone. V usage is TRBV14 and J usage is TRBJ2-1; the D gene could be TRBD1 or TRBD2 (6 bases each). Germline CDR1 reads SGHDN; CDR2 reads FVKESK. The CDR3 is 14 amino acids. Trimming removed 5 bases at V and 4 bases at J, with 12 bases between. The CDR3 reads CASSWGAGYNEQFF. The CDR3 DNA sequence: TGTGCCAGCAGCTGGGGGGCAGGGTACAATGAGCAGTTCTTC.

This rearrangement joins TRBV28 to TRBJ1-1; a possible D gene is TRBD1 (6 bases). The germline V gene encodes CDR1 MDHEN and CDR2 SYDVKM. The CDR3 contains 12 residues. Trimming cost V 2 bases and J 8 bases, with 9 bases left between them. The CDR3 DNA sequence: TGTGCCAGCAGTTTAACGACAGGAGAAGCTTTCTTT. Translating gives CASSLTTGEAFF.

This clone came up once. The CDR3 nucleotides are TGTGCCAGCAGCCGGGGACAGGTCAATCAGCCCCAGCATTTT. Translation: CASSRGQVNQPQHF. The chain combines TRBV2 with TRBJ1-5; 8 bases map to TRBD1. The germline V gene encodes CDR1 SNHLY and CDR2 FYNNEI. V shed 6 bases and J 3 bases; nucleotides not matched to a gene: 4. The length of the CDR3 is 14 residues.

The V gene is TRBV19, the J gene TRBJ2-1, with 13 bases aligning to TRBD2. The CDR3 extends over 17 amino acids. V trimming: 5 bases; J trimming: 7 bases; junction bases outside the gene matches: 11. Germline V gene sequence: CDR1 LNHDA, CDR2 SQIVND (reference sequence). The CDR3 region is CASSPNRGLAGVNEQFF. As DNA, the CDR3 is TGTGCCAGTAGTCCCAACCGAGGACTAGCGGGAGTTAATGAGCAGTTCTTC.

This clone was detected only once. The genes are TRBV19 and TRBJ1-5; D is undetermined. CDR1 and CDR2 (germline): LNHDA, SQIVND (reference sequence). The CDR3 has 11 amino acids. Between the trimmed V and J ends, which lost 9 bases and 7 bases, there was a span of 10 bases. The CDR3 DNA is TGTGCCAGCGGGTCGGGGCAGCCCCAGCATTTT. Translation: CASGSGQPQHF. Full variable domain (outside the CDR3, taken from reference TRBV19 and TRBJ1-5): DGGITQSPKYLFRKEGQNVTLSCEQNLNHDAMYWYRQDPGQGLRLIYYSQIVNDFQKGDIAEGYSVSREKKESFPLTVTSAQKNPTAFYLCASGSGQPQHFGDGTRLSIL.

This chain joins TRBV7-9 and TRBJ2-1; 9 positions agree with TRBD1. In germline, CDR1 is SEHNR, CDR2 FQNEAQ (reference sequence). Germline trimming cut 5 bases from V and 0 bases from J; bases unmatched to any gene: 8. CDR3 length equals 17 residues. The CDR3 is CASSPGQGEGSYNEQFF. The CDR3 DNA is TGTGCCAGCAGCCCGGGACAGGGAGAGGGCTCCTACAATGAGCAGTTCTTC.

The chain employs TRBV28 and TRBJ1-5, with 7 bases that match TRBD1. The V gene's germline CDR1 is MDHEN and CDR2 SYDVKM. This CDR3 contains 16 residues. Trimming cost V 6 bases and J 1 base; bases outside gene matches: 9. The CDR3 loop reads CASSPRFRGSNQPQHF. The CDR3 nucleotides read TGTGCCAGCAGCCCTAGGTTCAGGGGGAGCAATCAGCCCCAGCATTTT.

As to this clone: The same CDR3 arises from other DNA sequences in this sample as well. This chain joins TRBV18 and TRBJ2-7; the match to TRBD2 covers 9 bases. Germline CDR1 KGHSH, CDR2 LQKENI. The CDR3 has 15 residues. Losses at the gene ends were 6 bases for V and 2 bases for J; bases not matched to a gene: 8. CDR3 sequence reads: CASSLRLAETYEQYF. CDR3 nucleotide sequence: TGTGCCAGCTCGCTCAGACTAGCGGAGACCTACGAGCAGTACTTC.

CDR3 region: CASSPLTRLTYNEQFF. The DNA for the CDR3 is TGTGCCAGCAGCCCGCTGACTAGGCTTACCTACAATGAGCAGTTCTTC. The V and J genes are TRBV7-9 and TRBJ2-1; a weak D match, TRBD2 (6 bases). The CDR3 has 16 amino acids. With 5 bases removed from V and 2 bases from J, the gap between germline ends came to 16 bases. Germline-derived CDR1 and CDR2 are SEHNR and FQNEAQ (reference sequence).

This chain uses TRBV7-2 with TRBJ1-1; 7 positions agree with TRBD1. Germline trimming cut 2 bases from V and 6 bases from J; bases unmatched to any gene: 6. This CDR3 has 14 residues. Germline V lookup: CDR1 SGHTA, CDR2 FQGNSA. As DNA, the CDR3 is TGTGCCAGCAGCTTACGACCCAGGGGGGCTGAAGCTTTCTTT. This encodes CASSLRPRGAEAFF.

This clone occurred a few times. The genes are TRBV13 and TRBJ2-1; 9 bases fit TRBD1. Losses at the gene ends were 8 bases for V and 4 bases for J; bases not matched to a gene: 0. CDR1 and CDR2 from the germline V gene are PRHDT and FYEKMQ (reference sequence). CDR3 size: 12 residues. CDR3 region: CASGTGYNEQFF. The CDR3 DNA reads as TGTGCCAGCGGGACAGGGTACAATGAGCAGTTCTTC.

A remark on this clone: The same CDR3 is also encoded by other DNA sequences in this sample. The chain's CDR3 is CASSLGTSGTYNEQFF. CDR3 DNA sequence: TGTGCCAGCTCACTCGGGACTAGCGGGACCTACAATGAGCAGTTCTTC. The chain couples TRBV18 to TRBJ2-1; 13 bases fit TRBD2. Germline loops: CDR1 KGHSH, CDR2 LQKENI. The CDR3 is 16 amino acids. The V and J ends lost 4 bases and 2 bases, in that order; junction bases with no gene match: 2.